A selection of T cell receptor beta chains follows, all from one sample in a study of tumor-infiltrating lymphocytes in primary liver carcinoma. TCRdb fed the multiplex PCR reads into MiXCR, producing one record per CDR3 protein. The sample lists under 130,000 distinct CDR3 sequences, roughly 80% occurring once. The material sequenced was liver tumor tissue from sampling region 3. These receptors were collected from a man aged 35 to 55 with primary liver carcinoma and hepatitis B virus infection. CDR3s include the opening cysteine and the closing phenylalanine or tryptophan. D genes are given only for firm matches. Some rows mark clone size as missing; the rest say once, few, many or name a class of expanded clone.

clone_size j_call v_call d_call cdr3_aa cdr3_nt
NA TRBJ2-1 TRBV5-4 NA CASSPARSYNKQFF TGTGCCAGCAGCCCCGCGCGCAGCTACAATAAGCAGTTCTTC
NA TRBJ2-3 TRBV7-2 TRBD2 CASSLERTSGSLYTQYF TGTGCCAGCAGCTTAGAGAGGACTAGCGGGAGTTTATATACGCAGTATTTT
NA TRBJ2-5 TRBV29-1 TRBD2 CSVERTRKETRYF TGCAGCGTTGAAAGGACTAGGAAGGAGACCCGGTACTTC
NA TRBJ2-1 TRBV11-3 TRBD2 CASSLGGSTNEQFF TGTGCCAGCAGTTTAGGCGGGAGCACTAATGAGCAGTTCTTC
NA TRBJ1-1 TRBV29-1 TRBD1 CSTQQGARTGAFF TGCAGCACCCAACAGGGGGCGAGAACTGGAGCTTTCTTT
NA TRBJ2-3 TRBV29-1 NA CSVELVQARDTQYF TGCAGCGTTGAGTTGGTCCAAGCCAGAGATACGCAGTATTTT
NA TRBJ1-5 TRBV29-1 TRBD1 CSVDRTGSNQPQHF TGCAGCGTTGATCGGACAGGGAGCAATCAGCCCCAGCACTTT
few TRBJ2-3 TRBV12-3/TRBV12-4 TRBD2 CTNSPGTRPDTQYF TGTACCAACAGTCCCGGGACTAGGCCGGATACGCAGTATTTT
NA TRBJ1-2 TRBV11-2 NA CASSSNPVEGCIF TGTGCCAGCAGCTCTAACCCAGTGGAAGGCTGCATCTTC
NA TRBJ1-1 TRBV6-1 TRBD1 CASRMGQGGMNIEAFF TGTGCTAGCAGGATGGGACAGGGAGGCATGAACATTGAAGCTTTCTTT
once TRBJ2-5 TRBV5-1 NA CASNVGTVQETQYF TGCGCCAGCAACGTGGGGACGGTCCAAGAGACCCAGTACTTC